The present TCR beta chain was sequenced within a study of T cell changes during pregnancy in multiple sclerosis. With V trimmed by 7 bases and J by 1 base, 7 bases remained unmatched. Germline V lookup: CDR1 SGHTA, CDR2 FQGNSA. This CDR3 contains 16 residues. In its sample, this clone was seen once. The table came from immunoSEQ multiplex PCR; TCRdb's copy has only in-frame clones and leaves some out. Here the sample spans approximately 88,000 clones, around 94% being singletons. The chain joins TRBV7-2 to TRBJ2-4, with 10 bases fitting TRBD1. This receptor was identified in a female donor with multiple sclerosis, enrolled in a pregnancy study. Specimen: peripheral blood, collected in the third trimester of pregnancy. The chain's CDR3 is CASTVRDRGAKNIQYF. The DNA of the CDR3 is TGTGCCAGCACCGTCCGGGACAGGGGTGCCAAAAACATTCAGTACTTC.